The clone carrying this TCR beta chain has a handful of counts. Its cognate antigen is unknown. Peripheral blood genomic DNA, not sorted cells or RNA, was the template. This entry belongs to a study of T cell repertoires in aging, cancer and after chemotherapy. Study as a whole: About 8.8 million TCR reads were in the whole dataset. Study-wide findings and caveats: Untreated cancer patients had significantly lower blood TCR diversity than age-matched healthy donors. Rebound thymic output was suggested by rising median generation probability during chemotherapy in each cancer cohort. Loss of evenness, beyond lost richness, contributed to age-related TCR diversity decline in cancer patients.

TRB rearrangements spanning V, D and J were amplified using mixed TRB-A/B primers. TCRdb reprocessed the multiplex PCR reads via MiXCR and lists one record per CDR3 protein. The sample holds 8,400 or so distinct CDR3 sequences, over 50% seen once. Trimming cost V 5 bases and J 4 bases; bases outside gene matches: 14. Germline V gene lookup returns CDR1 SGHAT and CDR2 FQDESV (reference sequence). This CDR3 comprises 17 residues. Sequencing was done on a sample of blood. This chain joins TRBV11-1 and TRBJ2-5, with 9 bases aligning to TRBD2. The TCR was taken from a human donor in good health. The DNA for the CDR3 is TGTGCCAGCAGCGGACAAGTAGGCGGGAGGGCTCTAGAGACCCAGTACTTC. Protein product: CASSGQVGGRALETQYF. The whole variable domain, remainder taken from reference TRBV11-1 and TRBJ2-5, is EAEVAQSPRYKITEKSQAVAFWCDPISGHATLYWYRQILGQGPELLVQFQDESVVDDSQLPKDRFSAERLKGVDSTLKIQPAELGDSAMYLCASSGQVGGRALETQYFGPGTRLLVL.